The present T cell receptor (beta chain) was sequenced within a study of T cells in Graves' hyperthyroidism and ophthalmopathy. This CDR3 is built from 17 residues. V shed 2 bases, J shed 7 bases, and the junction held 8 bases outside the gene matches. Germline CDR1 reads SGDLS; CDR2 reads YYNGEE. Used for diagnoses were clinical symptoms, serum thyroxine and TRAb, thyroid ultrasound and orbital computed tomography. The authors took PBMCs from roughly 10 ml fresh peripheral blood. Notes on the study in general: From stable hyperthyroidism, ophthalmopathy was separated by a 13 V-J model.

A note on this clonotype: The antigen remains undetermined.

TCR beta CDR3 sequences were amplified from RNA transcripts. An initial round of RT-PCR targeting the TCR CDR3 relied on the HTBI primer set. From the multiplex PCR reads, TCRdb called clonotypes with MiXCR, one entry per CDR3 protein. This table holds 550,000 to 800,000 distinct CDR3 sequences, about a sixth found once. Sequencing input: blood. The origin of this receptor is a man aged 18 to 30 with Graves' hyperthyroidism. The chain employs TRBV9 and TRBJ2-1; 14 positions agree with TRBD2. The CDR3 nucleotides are TGTGCCAGCAGCGTTGGCCCGGGACTAGCGGGAGCGAATGAGCAGTTCTTC. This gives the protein CASSVGPGLAGANEQFF.